One and the same sample provided the 21 T cell receptor beta chains below, sequenced in a study of T-cell memory formation after mild COVID-19. A single record per CDR3 protein comes from TCRdb applying MiXCR to the 5' RACE reads. Of 350,000 to 500,000 distinct CDR3 sequences listed, 20% are singletons. Sequences were obtained from PBMCs or a T cell subset sorted from them (not recorded which). The source of these receptors is an adult woman who had mild COVID-19 (a few samples of this study predate the infection). Cell type and time point are not known.

This chain links TRBV20-1 with TRBJ1-1; 8 positions agree with TRBD1. Germline V lookup: CDR1 DFQATT, CDR2 SNEGSKA (reference sequence). The junction had 4 bases not matched to a gene; V was cut back by 3 bases and J by 1 base. This CDR3 comprises 14 residues. CDR3 residues: CSASRDRRNTEAFF. DNA of the CDR3: TGCAGTGCTAGTCGGGACAGGAGGAACACTGAAGCTTTCTTT.

In regard to this clonotype: A much larger clone is a single base away; this may be a read error. The chain combines TRBV12-3 or TRBV12-4 with TRBJ1-5, with D possibly TRBD1 on 5 matching bases. The CDR3 length is 15 residues. The DNA for the CDR3 is TGTGCCAGCAGTCCGGGGGGAGGTGTGGGTCAGACCCAGCATTTT. It is translated as CASSPGGGVGQTQHF.

In its sample, this clonotype was seen a few times. V usage is TRBV6-5 and J usage is TRBJ2-3; D may be TRBD2 (7 bases). The CDR3 totals 14 residues. Germline V gene lookup returns CDR1 MNHEY and CDR2 SVGAGI. Trimming removed 6 bases at V and 1 base at J, with 11 bases between. CDR3 bases: TGTGCCAGCAGGGGGGCGGGGGGCACAGATACGCAGTATTTT. As protein: CASRGAGGTDTQYF.

Points on this clonotype: The germline gene is not matched at one end of the junction; a read error may be the cause. In nucleotides, the CDR3 is TGTGCCAGCAGCGACCCGGGACAGCAGATCTTC. Encoded protein: CASSDPGQQIF. The chain combines TRBV2 with TRBJ2-4, with 7 nucleotides matching TRBD1. The CDR3 runs 11 residues. CDR1 and CDR2 (germline): SNHLY, FYNNEI.

This clonotype turned up a few times. This chain connects TRBV2 to TRBJ2-7; 7 nucleotides match TRBD2. V shed 1 base and J 3 bases; nucleotides not matched to a gene: 9. CDR1 and CDR2 (germline): SNHLY, FYNNEI. The CDR3 consists of 16 residues. CDR3 nucleotides: TGTGCCAGCAGTGAAGGCCGTGTGACGGGAGGCTACGAGCAGTACTTC. Translating gives CASSEGRVTGGYEQYF.

The chain recombines TRBV3-1 with TRBJ2-2; 10 bases map to TRBD2. This CDR3 has 15 amino acids. Germline V gene data show CDR1 as LGHDT and CDR2 as YNNKEL (reference sequence). The V and J ends lost 6 bases and 1 base, in that order; junction bases with no gene match: 2. The CDR3 DNA follows: TGTGCCAGCAGTCGACTAGCGGGGAACACCGGGGAGCTGTTTTTT. Amino acid sequence: CASSRLAGNTGELFF.

This clonotype was seen ten or more times. The rearrangement joins TRBV12-3 or TRBV12-4 to TRBJ2-3; D might be TRBD1 (6 bases). Trimming removed 5 bases at V and 9 bases at J, with 15 bases between. This CDR3 contains 13 residues. CDR3 bases: TGTGCCAGCAGTCCCCGGGACACTGGGACGCAGTATTTT. Translation gives CASSPRDTGTQYF.

The chain recombines TRBV7-9 with TRBJ2-1, with 11 bases that match TRBD2. With V trimmed by 3 bases and J by 9 bases, 10 bases remained unmatched. This CDR3 spans 16 amino acids. Germline V lookup: CDR1 SEHNR, CDR2 FQNEAQ (reference sequence). Here the CDR3 DNA reads TGTGCCAGCAGCTTTCTAGCGGGGGGCGGTAAGGGTGAGCAGTTCTTC. Its protein is CASSFLAGGGKGEQFF.

V gene TRBV7-2 combines with J gene TRBJ2-3; TRBD2 might be the D (5 bases). This CDR3 is 17 amino acids long. In germline, CDR1 is SGHTA, CDR2 FQGNSA. V was pared by 2 bases and J by 3 bases, with 18 bases between. The CDR3 protein is CASSLSSGMSWTDTQYF. The CDR3 DNA reads as TGTGCCAGCAGCTTATCTTCCGGGATGTCTTGGACAGATACGCAGTATTTT.

The CDR3 coding sequence is TGCAGTGCCCAGGAGGGACGTGAGCTGATTGACCAGTTCTTC. The encoded protein is CSAQEGRELIDQFF. The chain is built from TRBV20-1 and TRBJ2-1; weak D call: TRBD2 (6 bases). CDR3 length: 14 residues. Germline-derived CDR1 and CDR2 are DFQATT and SNEGSKA (reference sequence). Trimming removed 6 bases at V and 13 bases at J, with 25 bases between.

The gene calls are TRBV6-1 and TRBJ2-7; D unclear. The CDR3 runs 15 residues. The V end lost 2 bases, the J end lost 2 bases, and 13 bases lay between the germline ends. Germline CDR1 and CDR2: MNHNS and SASEGT. This CDR3 reads CASSEFLGIPYEQYF. CDR3 in DNA: TGTGCCAGCAGTGAATTTCTGGGGATCCCCTACGAGCAGTACTTC.

CDR3 protein: CASSWGTLRDRWETEAFF. CDR3 nucleotides: TGTGCCAGCAGCTGGGGCACCCTAAGAGACAGATGGGAGACTGAAGCTTTCTTT. The chain recombines TRBV11-2 with TRBJ1-1; TRBD1 is a possible D gene (5 bases). Germline lookup yields CDR1 SGHAT and CDR2 FQNNGV. This CDR3 spans 18 amino acids. V lost 4 bases and J lost 5, with 26 bases in between.

The chain links TRBV30 to TRBJ1-3, with D uncertain. In germline, CDR1 is GTSNPN, CDR2 SVGIG (reference sequence). V gave up 0 bases and J gave up 2 bases, with 14 bases separating them. There are 16 residues in the CDR3. CDR3 sequence reads: CAWSVFPWEPGNTIYF. The CDR3 region has the DNA TGTGCCTGGAGTGTGTTCCCTTGGGAGCCTGGAAACACCATATATTTT.

The chain couples TRBV12-3 or TRBV12-4 to TRBJ2-1; 9 nucleotides line up with TRBD2. The CDR3 has 14 residues. Trimming cost V 7 bases and J 8 bases; bases outside gene matches: 9. In DNA, the CDR3 is TGTGCCAGCACGCAAACTAGCGGGTATCATGAGCAGTTCTTC. Protein product: CASTQTSGYHEQFF.

The table lists this clonotype with a few counts. The genes are TRBV4-3 and TRBJ2-1, with 9 positions matching TRBD1. V trimming: 3 bases; J trimming: 8 bases; junction bases outside the gene matches: 11. The CDR3 covers 16 residues. CDR1 is LGHNA, CDR2 YSLEER, per germline. CDR3 DNA sequence: TGCGCCAGCAGCCACGATAAGACAGGGGGTTGGGATGAGCAGTTCTTC. Translation gives CASSHDKTGGWDEQFF.

CDR3 loop: CASSSLAQAYNEQFF. The DNA of the CDR3 is TGCGCCAGCAGCTCACTAGCCCAGGCCTACAATGAGCAGTTCTTC. The chain recombines TRBV5-1 with TRBJ2-1; D is perhaps TRBD2 (6 bases). V was clipped by 3 bases and J by 2 bases, with 12 bases between them. From germline, CDR1 is SGHRS and CDR2 YFSETQ. The CDR3 runs 15 residues. Looking up the rest from reference TRBV5-1 and TRBJ2-1 gives the full variable domain: KAGVTQTPRYLIKTRGQQVTLSCSPISGHRSVSWYQQTPGQGLQFLFEYFSETQRNKGNFPGRFSGRQFSNSRSEMNVSTLELGDSALYLCASSSLAQAYNEQFFGPGTRLTVL.

The chain uses TRBV24-1 and TRBJ2-1; TRBD2 aligns across 11 bases. From germline, CDR1 is KGHDR and CDR2 SFDVKD. CDR3 length: 17 amino acids. The V gene end was trimmed by 1 base and the J gene end by 8 bases; junction bases not matched to a gene: 9. The CDR3 bases are TGTGCCACCAGTGATTTACCCACTAGCGGGAGTACGGATGAGCAGTTCTTC. This encodes CATSDLPTSGSTDEQFF.

This chain joins TRBV6-5 and TRBJ2-3; perhaps TRBD2 as D (7 bases). This CDR3 is 16 amino acids long. Per the germline V gene, CDR1 is MNHEY and CDR2 is SVGAGI. V gave up 0 bases and J gave up 4 bases, with 14 bases separating them. This CDR3 is CASSYSRGGSADTQYF. In nucleotides, the CDR3 is TGTGCCAGCAGTTACTCGAGGGGGGGGTCCGCAGATACGCAGTATTTT.

The chain combines TRBV20-1 with TRBJ2-7; 8 bases are a match to TRBD1. Germline-derived CDR1 and CDR2 are DFQATT and SNEGSKA (reference sequence). With 0 bases clipped from V and 4 bases from J, the junction kept 5 bases outside the gene matches. CDR3 length: 14 amino acids. The CDR3 coding sequence is TGCAGTGCTAGAGATATCCAGGGGGCTTACGAGCAGTACTTC. Translation gives CSARDIQGAYEQYF.

This chain connects TRBV7-2 to TRBJ2-4, with TRBD2 matching over 8 bases. The CDR3 loop spans 20 amino acids. From germline, CDR1 is SGHTA and CDR2 FQGNSA. Germline trimming cut 1 base from V and 1 base from J; bases unmatched to any gene: 15. In DNA form, the CDR3 reads TGTGCCAGCAGCTTAGTCGTGGGACTAGAGATCTTTGGGGCCAAAAACATTCAGTACTTC. This gives the protein CASSLVVGLEIFGAKNIQYF.

The chain links TRBV10-3 to TRBJ1-2; D is ambiguous. The V gene lost 4 bases and the J gene lost 8 bases, with 23 bases spanning the gap. CDR1 and CDR2 from the germline V gene are ENHRY and SYGVKD. The CDR3 is 16 residues long. The CDR3 nucleotides read TGTGCCATCAGTGGGGGAGCAGGCCCCCTGTCTGGAGGCTACACCTTC. This gives the protein CAISGGAGPLSGGYTF.